The 24 T cell receptor beta chains reported below all come from one sample, sequenced in a study of OX40 agonist ivuxolimab in advanced cancers. The library was generated by the immunoSEQ multiplex PCR assay. TCRdb carries this immuneACCESS record with in-frame sequences only. Its versions omit some clonotypes, under half of them owing to an unresolved V gene in the studies checked, with the rest unexplained. The sample contains 55,000 to 65,000 clones, roughly four fifths of them found a single time. The ten top clones hold 2.1% of the sample. Sequencing was performed on CD4+ or CD8+ T cells sorted from blood, taken in a trial of the OX40 agonist ivuxolimab. These receptors originate from an adult with an advanced solid tumor such as melanoma, head and neck, liver or kidney cancer.

This clone was observed once. The rearrangement links TRBV18 to TRBJ1-1; D unresolved. Trimming pared 5 bases from V and 0 bases from J, leaving 7 bases between. Looked up from germline, CDR1 is KGHSH and CDR2 is LQKENI. This CDR3 region has 13 residues. Here the CDR3 DNA reads TGTGCCAGCTCAGGTACTTTGAACACTGAAGCTTTCTTT. Encoded protein: CASSGTLNTEAFF.

The chain joins TRBV7-9 to TRBJ1-3; D gene ambiguous. Deletions cut 6 bases from V and 2 bases from J, with 14 bases between. Germline CDR1 and CDR2: SEHNR and FQNEAQ (reference sequence). The CDR3 contains 15 residues. This CDR3 reads CASSPLRGAGNTIYF. Here the CDR3 DNA reads TGTGCCAGCAGTCCGTTACGGGGTGCTGGAAACACCATATATTTT.

The chain employs TRBV6-5 and TRBJ1-1; D gene unclear. CDR3 length: 14 residues. Trimming took 3 bases from V and 4 from J, leaving 12 bases between them. The germline V gene has CDR1 MNHEY and CDR2 SVGAGI. The CDR3 protein is CASSYLRGRTEAFF. The CDR3 coding sequence is TGTGCCAGCAGTTATTTACGCGGGCGCACTGAAGCTTTCTTT.

This chain links TRBV7-9 with TRBJ1-3; no clear D gene. CDR1 is SEHNR and CDR2 is FQNEAQ in the germline V gene (reference sequence). This CDR3 spans 13 amino acids. Trimming pared 0 bases from V and 3 bases from J, leaving 3 bases between. The CDR3 sequence: CASSLAGGNTIYF. CDR3 coding DNA: TGTGCCAGCAGCTTAGCGGGTGGAAACACCATATATTTT.

The chain employs TRBV5-8 and TRBJ2-7; unclear D gene. CDR1 is SGHTS, CDR2 YDEGEE, per germline. V was pared by 0 bases and J by 2 bases, with 3 bases between. The CDR3 has 12 residues. The CDR3 nucleotides are TGTGCCAGCAGCTTGGTACCCTACGAGCAGTACTTC. The encoded protein is CASSLVPYEQYF.

The chain combines TRBV5-1 with TRBJ1-2; TRBD1 agrees at 8 bases. The junction had 6 bases not matched to a gene; V was cut back by 1 base and J by 13 bases. CDR1 is SGHRS, CDR2 YFSETQ, per germline. This CDR3 is 12 amino acids long. The CDR3 here is CASSLQDRGGTF. DNA for the CDR3: TGCGCCAGCAGCTTGCAAGACAGGGGAGGCACCTTC.

The chain has TRBV5-4 and TRBJ1-2; D remains ambiguous. This CDR3 comprises 13 residues. Germline assignment: CDR1 SGHNT and CDR2 YYREEE (reference sequence). Deletions cut 1 base from V and 1 base from J, with 5 bases between. The CDR3 loop is CASSLSLNYGYTF. The CDR3 nucleotides are TGTGCCAGCAGCTTGTCTCTTAACTATGGCTACACCTTC.

This clone appeared a few times. CDR3: CATRRGGYTF. The CDR3 DNA follows: TGTGCCACCCGTCGGGGAGGCTACACCTTC. The V gene is TRBV19, the J gene TRBJ1-2; D remains ambiguous. V was pared by 10 bases and J by 8 bases, with 11 bases between. The CDR3 loop spans 10 amino acids. Per germline, CDR1 LNHDA and CDR2 SQIVND (reference sequence).

J is TRBJ1-1 and V is TRBV13, with TRBD1 matching over 7 bases. Trimming cost V 5 bases and J 4 bases; bases outside gene matches: 13. Germline V lookup: CDR1 PRHDT, CDR2 FYEKMQ (reference sequence). The CDR3 is made up of 16 amino acids. The CDR3 DNA reads TGTGCCAGCAGCCGGGACAGTGGGGCGAAGGGCACTGAAGCTTTCTTT. As protein: CASSRDSGAKGTEAFF.

The chain links TRBV18 to TRBJ2-1; 8 bases match TRBD1. V lost 2 bases, J lost 0 bases, and 3 bases stayed unmatched. Germline V gene lookup returns CDR1 KGHSH and CDR2 LQKENI. This CDR3 comprises 16 residues. The CDR3 sequence is CASSPGDRTSYNEQFF. As DNA, the CDR3 is TGTGCCAGCTCACCAGGGGACAGGACCTCCTACAATGAGCAGTTCTTC.

This clone was observed a handful of times. This chain uses TRBV28 with TRBJ1-1; D unclear. CDR3 length: 12 amino acids. The V end was cut by 6 bases, the J end by 0 bases, with 5 bases between. From germline, CDR1 is MDHEN and CDR2 SYDVKM. CDR3: CASRVLNTEAFF. The DNA of the CDR3 is TGTGCCAGCAGGGTCCTGAACACTGAAGCTTTCTTT.

This clone came up a few times. The chain joins TRBV5-3 to TRBJ1-2; perhaps TRBD1 as D (6 bases). TRBV5-3 is noted as an ORF with a role that remains uncertain. V lost 9 bases to trimming and J lost 1 base, with 16 bases between them. This CDR3 has 14 amino acids. CDR3 region: CANPDKDSNYGYTF. The CDR3 region has the DNA TGTGCCAACCCGGATAAGGACAGTAACTATGGCTACACCTTC.

This clone showed up just a few times. The chain is built from TRBV7-9 and TRBJ2-7; D may be TRBD2 (6 bases). The CDR3 sequence is 17 residues long. V was shortened by 8 bases and J by 2 bases, with 25 bases between the two germline ends. Germline V gene sequence: CDR1 SEHNR, CDR2 FQNEAQ (reference sequence). DNA of the CDR3: TGTGCCAGCTCCCCTGGGGGGAACCGGGACTCTCCCTACGAGCAGTACTTC. It encodes CASSPGGNRDSPYEQYF.

This clone was detected only a few times. The chain links TRBV19 to TRBJ2-7, with 12 bases that match TRBD1. Germline trimming cut 5 bases from V and 9 bases from J; bases unmatched to any gene: 5. Germline loops: CDR1 LNHDA, CDR2 SQIVND (reference sequence). The CDR3 length is 13 residues. The CDR3 sequence is CASSPGQGAGQYF. In nucleotides, the CDR3 is TGTGCCAGTAGTCCGGGACAGGGGGCAGGGCAGTACTTC. Combining the CDR3 with reference TRBV19 and TRBJ2-7 gives the whole variable domain DGGITQSPKYLFRKEGQNVTLSCEQNLNHDAMYWYRQDPGQGLRLIYYSQIVNDFQKGDIAEGYSVSREKKESFPLTVTSAQKNPTAFYLCASSPGQGAGQYFGPGTRLTVT.

In its sample, this clone was seen a few times. The chain couples TRBV19 to TRBJ2-4, with TRBD1 identical over 9 bases. This CDR3 spans 14 amino acids. Unmatched junction bases numbered 9, after V lost 6 bases and J lost 9 bases. From germline, CDR1 is LNHDA and CDR2 SQIVND (reference sequence). CDR3 sequence: CASRNRDRVSIQYF. The CDR3 DNA is TGTGCCAGTAGGAACCGGGACAGGGTGAGCATTCAGTACTTC.

The chain couples TRBV9 to TRBJ2-7; TRBD2 matches at 11 bases. Per germline, CDR1 SGDLS and CDR2 YYNGEE. V lost 4 bases to trimming and J lost 3 bases; unmatched junction nucleotides: 12. This CDR3 is 17 amino acids long. The chain's CDR3 is CASSPRAFTSGSYEQYF. The CDR3 DNA is TGTGCCAGCAGCCCAAGAGCTTTCACTAGCGGGAGCTACGAGCAGTACTTC.

The V call is TRBV19, the J call TRBJ1-4; D remains ambiguous. This CDR3 region has 15 residues. V was pared by 6 bases and J by 5 bases, with 16 bases between. Germline loops: CDR1 LNHDA, CDR2 SQIVND (reference sequence). The CDR3: CASRTKSSENEKLFF. Written as DNA, the CDR3 is TGTGCCAGTAGAACCAAATCTAGCGAGAATGAAAAACTGTTTTTT.

V and J are TRBV2 and TRBJ2-7, with 10 bases identical to TRBD2. From germline, CDR1 is SNHLY and CDR2 FYNNEI. The length of the CDR3 is 17 residues. With 3 bases clipped from V and 2 bases from J, the junction kept 10 bases outside the gene matches. The CDR3 nucleotides read TGTGCCAGCAGTGAGTTTGACGGACTAGCGGACACCTACGAGCAGTACTTC. Its protein product is CASSEFDGLADTYEQYF. The variable domain in full, completed from reference TRBV2 and TRBJ2-7, reads EPEVTQTPSHQVTQMGQEVILRCVPISNHLYFYWYRQILGQKVEFLVSFYNNEISEKSEIFDDQFSVERPDGSNFTLKIRSTKLEDSAMYFCASSEFDGLADTYEQYFGPGTRLTVT.

CDR3 in amino acids: CASSYSGRGRIKAFF. The CDR3 DNA reads as TGTGCCAGCAGTTACTCTGGCAGGGGGCGAATCAAAGCTTTCTTT. The V call is TRBV6-5, the J call TRBJ1-1, with 8 bases fitting TRBD1. Germline V gene sequence: CDR1 MNHEY, CDR2 SVGAGI. CDR3 length: 15 amino acids. V lost 0 bases and J lost 9; bases outside the gene matches: 9.

The chain couples TRBV11-2 to TRBJ1-1; unclear D gene. Germline lookup yields CDR1 SGHAT and CDR2 FQNNGV. The V gene lost 6 bases and the J gene lost 4 bases, with 27 bases spanning the gap. This CDR3 comprises 18 residues. This CDR3 reads CASSRGWAVTSSGTEAFF. The CDR3 DNA is TGTGCCAGCAGTCGCGGGTGGGCGGTAACCTCGTCGGGCACTGAAGCTTTCTTT. Full variable domain (remainder filled in from reference TRBV11-2 and TRBJ1-1): EAGVAQSPRYKIIEKRQSVAFWCNPISGHATLYWYQQILGQGPKLLIQFQNNGVVDDSQLPKDRFSAERLKGVDSTLKIQPAKLEDSAVYLCASSRGWAVTSSGTEAFFGQGTRLTVV.

The chain combines TRBV7-2 with TRBJ1-2; D is unclear. CDR1 and CDR2 from the germline V gene are SGHTA and FQGNSA. V was clipped by 4 bases and J by 4 bases, with 4 bases between them. The CDR3 is 11 residues long. DNA of the CDR3: TGTGCCAGCAGCTCAGGCTATGGCTACACCTTC. It encodes CASSSGYGYTF.

This chain uses TRBV29-1 with TRBJ1-1; no firm D call. CDR3 length: 12 amino acids. Trimming stripped 7 bases from V and 0 bases from J, with 9 bases between. Per the germline V gene, CDR1 is SQVTM and CDR2 is ANQGSEA. The CDR3 region is CSGSGMNTEAFF. The CDR3 DNA is TGCAGCGGATCAGGTATGAACACTGAAGCTTTCTTT.

The chain employs TRBV7-2 and TRBJ2-1; D gene uncertain. The CDR3 has 16 residues. The germline gives CDR1 SGHTA, CDR2 FQGNSA. With 1 base removed from V and 0 bases from J, the gap between germline ends came to 10 bases. The CDR3 loop is CASSLGHGGSYNEQFF. CDR3 coding DNA: TGTGCCAGCAGCTTAGGGCATGGCGGCTCCTACAATGAGCAGTTCTTC.

V gene TRBV23-1 combines with J gene TRBJ1-2, with TRBD1 as a possible D gene (6 bases). TRBV23-1 is noted as an ORF with a role that remains uncertain. V lost 0 bases to trimming and J lost 7 bases, with 21 bases between them. This CDR3 has 17 amino acids. The chain's CDR3 is CASSQSPGTFFSGGYTF. The CDR3 coding sequence is TGCGCCAGCAGTCAATCTCCCGGGACATTCTTTTCGGGTGGCTACACCTTC.